The 25 T cell receptor beta chains listed next were all sequenced from one sample in a study of T-cell memory formation after mild COVID-19. TCRdb reprocessed the 5' RACE reads via MiXCR and lists one record per CDR3 protein. Counted here are 65,000 to 95,000 distinct CDR3 sequences, 9.5% to 15% occurring once; the ten biggest clones make up more than 35%. The material sequenced was PBMCs or a T cell subset sorted from them (not recorded which). The source of these receptors is a man younger than 30 who had mild COVID-19 (a few samples of this study predate the infection). Cell type and time point are not known.

This clonotype was seen a few times. This chain uses TRBV6-5 with TRBJ2-2, with TRBD1 matching 11 bases. The CDR3 loop spans 14 amino acids. J gave up 8 bases and V 2 bases, and 1 base lay outside the gene matches. The germline CDR1 and CDR2 sequences are MNHEY and SVGAGI. The CDR3 region has the DNA TGTGCCAGCAGTTACCGGGACAGGGGGGGGGAGCTGTTTTTT. Amino acid sequence: CASSYRDRGGELFF.

The V gene is TRBV9, the J gene TRBJ1-2; tentatively, D is TRBD1 (6 bases). This CDR3 has 16 amino acids. V dropped 3 bases and J dropped 2 bases, with 17 bases sitting between them. The germline gives CDR1 SGDLS, CDR2 YYNGEE. The CDR3 loop is CASSAPRAGANYGYTF. The CDR3 nucleotides read TGTGCCAGCAGCGCCCCGAGAGCGGGGGCCAACTATGGCTACACCTTC.

V gene TRBV7-9 combines with J gene TRBJ1-4; D call uncertain. Deletions cut 5 bases from V and 5 bases from J, with 12 bases between. The CDR3 contains 14 residues. Per germline, CDR1 SEHNR and CDR2 FQNEAQ (reference sequence). The CDR3 bases are TGTGCCAGCAGCGCCGGACCGAACAATGAAAAACTGTTTTTT. Translated: CASSAGPNNEKLFF.

The rearrangement joins TRBV28 to TRBJ2-7; 8 bases line up with TRBD1. Trimming took 2 bases from V and 0 from J; bases not matched to a gene: 3. Germline-derived CDR1 and CDR2 are MDHEN and SYDVKM. The CDR3 contains 15 residues. In nucleotides, the CDR3 is TGTGCCAGCAGTTTAGGACAGGGAATCTCCTACGAGCAGTACGTC. As protein: CASSLGQGISYEQYV.

This chain links TRBV19 with TRBJ2-1, with D tentatively TRBD1 or TRBD2 (5 bases each). Germline lookup yields CDR1 LNHDA and CDR2 SQIVND (reference sequence). This CDR3 comprises 12 residues. Trimming left V 9 bases short and J 12 bases short, with 18 bases between. CDR3 sequence (DNA): TGTGCCAGCCGCGCCCCTGGGGGTCGGCAGTTCTTC. It codes for CASRAPGGRQFF. Full variable domain (remainder filled in from reference TRBV19 and TRBJ2-1): DGGITQSPKYLFRKEGQNVTLSCEQNLNHDAMYWYRQDPGQGLRLIYYSQIVNDFQKGDIAEGYSVSREKKESFPLTVTSAQKNPTAFYLCASRAPGGRQFFGPGTRLTVL.

This clonotype appeared many times. J is TRBJ2-6 and V is TRBV7-3; D is tentatively TRBD1 or TRBD2 (6 bases each). Trimming removed 2 bases from V and 0 bases from J, with 14 bases in between. The CDR3 length is 18 residues. Germline V CDR1 and CDR2: SGHTA, FQGTGA. In DNA, the CDR3 is TGTGCCAGCAGCTTAGCCACGGGGGACAACTCTGGGGCCAACGTCCTGACTTTC. This codes for CASSLATGDNSGANVLTF.

The chain has TRBV30 and TRBJ2-7, with D perhaps being TRBD1 or TRBD2 (5 bases each). Trimming left V 0 bases short and J 9 bases short, with 15 bases between. The CDR3 covers 13 residues. Germline CDR1 GTSNPN, CDR2 SVGIG (reference sequence). CDR3 residues: CAWSVLEGRTQYF. In nucleotides, the CDR3 is TGTGCCTGGAGTGTACTAGAGGGACGCACGCAGTACTTC.

This clonotype was counted ten times or more. In nucleotides, the CDR3 is TGTGCCAGCAGTTTAGGAGGGGATGAGCAGTTCTTC. Translation gives CASSLGGDEQFF. This chain connects TRBV27 to TRBJ2-1, with D maybe TRBD2 (6 bases). This CDR3 contains 12 residues. CDR1 is MNHEY and CDR2 is SMNVEV in the germline V gene (reference sequence). With 2 bases removed from V and 8 bases from J, the gap between germline ends came to 7 bases.

The chain recombines TRBV11-2 with TRBJ2-3; TRBD2 matches 8 bases. The junction had 9 bases not matched to a gene; V was cut back by 1 base and J by 3 bases. Germline CDR1 and CDR2: SGHAT and FQNNGV. The CDR3 sequence is 17 residues long. The CDR3 nucleotides are TGTGCCAGCAGCTTAGTGGGCAGCGGGGGTGGGACAGATACGCAGTATTTT. It yields the protein CASSLVGSGGGTDTQYF.

The CDR3 region has the DNA TGTGCCAGCAGCGTGGGGCAGGGCACCGGGGAGCTGTTTTTT. It encodes CASSVGQGTGELFF. The gene calls are TRBV9 and TRBJ2-2, with D perhaps matching TRBD1 (5 bases). Germline V CDR1 and CDR2: SGDLS, YYNGEE. The CDR3 consists of 14 residues. V lost 2 bases and J lost 4, with 9 bases in between. The full variable domain, completed using reference TRBV9 and TRBJ2-2, is DSGVTQTPKHLITATGQRVTLRCSPRSGDLSVYWYQQSLDQGLQFLIQYYNGEERAKGNILERFSAQQFPDLHSELNLSSLELGDSALYFCASSVGQGTGELFFGEGSRLTVL.

This clonotype was seen a handful of times. The genes are TRBV7-9 and TRBJ2-6, with D unclear. V was shortened by 6 bases and J by 2 bases, with 11 bases between the two germline ends. Germline CDR1 SEHNR, CDR2 FQNEAQ (reference sequence). This CDR3 contains 15 residues. Written as DNA, the CDR3 is TGTGCCAGCAGGGATGGGGTCCCTGGGGCCAACGTCCTGACTTTC. Protein: CASRDGVPGANVLTF.

This clonotype was found a few times. This chain joins TRBV7-2 and TRBJ2-7; D tentatively reads TRBD1 or TRBD2 (5 bases each). Per the germline V gene, CDR1 is SGHTA and CDR2 is FQGNSA. Trimming removed 0 bases from V and 2 bases from J, with 14 bases in between. The CDR3 length is 16 residues. For the CDR3, the DNA is TGTGCCAGCAGCTTAGCGAGGGGTGGGGTAACCTACGAGCAGTACTTC. Translation gives CASSLARGGVTYEQYF.

There are a few counts of this clonotype. The V and J genes are TRBV27 and TRBJ1-5; D is ambiguous. Germline V gives CDR1 MNHEY, CDR2 SMNVEV (reference sequence). This CDR3 has 13 residues. The V end lost 8 bases, the J end lost 2 bases, and 10 bases lay between the germline ends. CDR3 sequence reads: CASGGFRNQPQHF. The CDR3 nucleotides read TGTGCCAGCGGAGGGTTCCGCAATCAGCCCCAGCATTTT.

This CDR3 reads CASSYVLTFRQEQFF. The CDR3 coding sequence is TGTGCCAGCAGTTACGTTTTGACTTTCCGACAGGAGCAGTTCTTC. The gene calls are TRBV6-2 or TRBV6-3 and TRBJ2-1, with D possibly TRBD1 on 5 matching bases. CDR1 is MNHEY and CDR2 is SVGEGT in the germline V gene. With 2 bases removed from V and 10 bases from J, the gap between germline ends came to 18 bases. The CDR3 length is 15 residues.

This rearrangement joins TRBV7-8 to TRBJ2-3; the D is unclear. This CDR3 has 14 amino acids. V was clipped by 11 bases and J by 2 bases, with 17 bases between them. Germline V gives CDR1 SGHVS, CDR2 FQNEAQ. CDR3 in DNA: TGTGCCCTGAAAACAGAAGGCGACACAGATACGCAGTATTTT. This translates into CALKTEGDTDTQYF.

This rearrangement joins TRBV7-2 to TRBJ2-2; TRBD1 agrees at 8 bases. This CDR3 has 17 residues. CDR1 is SGHTA, CDR2 FQGNSA, per germline. Trimming removed 5 bases from V and 2 bases from J; junction bases left unmatched: 10. DNA of the CDR3: TGTGCCAGCAGCACTCCCCGCCAGGGGGCTAACACCGGGGAGCTGTTTTTT. Protein: CASSTPRQGANTGELFF.

The chain recombines TRBV4-2 with TRBJ2-7; D gene unclear. This CDR3 contains 14 residues. Germline V gene data show CDR1 as LGHNA and CDR2 as YNFKEQ. V lost 0 bases and J 6 bases, leaving 12 bases between the germline ends. As DNA, the CDR3 is TGTGCCAGCAGCCAAGAATACCCAGGCGCCGAGCAGTACGTC. It encodes CASSQEYPGAEQYV.

The chain employs TRBV7-9 and TRBJ2-7; D unresolved. Between the trimmed V and J ends, which lost 7 bases and 5 bases, there was a span of 9 bases. This CDR3 contains 11 residues. Germline lookup yields CDR1 SEHNR and CDR2 FQNEAQ (reference sequence). CDR3 bases: TGTGCCAGCACCTCCCGGGACGAGCAGTACTTC. Residues: CASTSRDEQYF.

The V call is TRBV4-1, the J call TRBJ2-1, with TRBD2 matching 8 bases. J lost 4 bases, V lost 2 bases, and 7 bases had no gene match. This CDR3 comprises 16 residues. Germline assignment: CDR1 MGHRA and CDR2 YSYEKL. CDR3 bases: TGCGCCAGCAGCCAAACCAGCGGGGGCTTTTACAATGAGCAGTTCTTC. Translated: CASSQTSGGFYNEQFF.

Here the CDR3 DNA reads TGTGCCAGCAGCTTGTCGGGCTCGGAGAGTTCACCCCTCCACTTT. This encodes CASSLSGSESSPLHF. The chain uses TRBV5-4 and TRBJ1-6; D not resolved. This CDR3 contains 15 residues. Trimming stripped 1 base from V and 9 bases from J, with 14 bases between. CDR1 is SGHNT, CDR2 YYREEE, per germline (reference sequence).

The chain is built from TRBV12-3 or TRBV12-4 and TRBJ1-4, with TRBD1 matching 7 bases. V dropped 5 bases and J dropped 2; count of bases not matched to a gene: 2. There are 14 residues in the CDR3. The chain's CDR3 is CASSPGQTNEKLFF. The DNA of the CDR3 is TGTGCCAGCAGTCCGGGACAGACTAATGAAAAACTGTTTTTT.

Ten or more counts support this clonotype. The chain combines TRBV7-2 with TRBJ2-1; the D is unclear. In germline, CDR1 is SGHTA, CDR2 FQGNSA. The CDR3 loop spans 12 amino acids. With 5 bases removed from V and 8 bases from J, the gap between germline ends came to 10 bases. The CDR3 DNA reads as TGTGCCAGCAGCCCGAGCTTTTATGAGCAGTTCTTC. It specifies CASSPSFYEQFF.

The chain is built from TRBV5-1 and TRBJ2-1; TRBD2 might be the D (5 bases). CDR1 and CDR2 (germline): SGHRS, YFSETQ. Deletions cut 3 bases from V and 0 bases from J, with 13 bases between. The CDR3 is 16 amino acids. Here the CDR3 DNA reads TGCGCCAGCAGCTCTTGGACGGGGAGCTCCTACAATGAGCAGTTCTTC. Its protein is CASSSWTGSSYNEQFF.

The table lists this clonotype with a few counts. The rearrangement joins TRBV12-3 or TRBV12-4 to TRBJ2-1; D uncertain. The CDR3 runs to 16 residues. V lost 3 bases, J lost 1 base, and 13 bases lay in between. The CDR3: CASSFPPINSYNEQFF. The CDR3 region has the DNA TGTGCCAGCAGTTTTCCCCCGATCAATTCCTACAATGAGCAGTTCTTC.

The CDR3 nucleotides are TGTGCCAGCAGTTTAGTGGGGACAGACACTGAAGCTTTCTTT. It translates to CASSLVGTDTEAFF. The rearrangement links TRBV12-3 or TRBV12-4 to TRBJ1-1; 7 bases match TRBD1. Trimming at V came to 1 base and at J to 3 bases, leaving 2 bases not matched to a gene. The CDR3 extends over 14 amino acids.